This section outlines one TCR beta chain sequence together with its context. Its matching antigen is unknown. The source of the sample is a study of cytomegalovirus exposure and HLA in healthy donors. Looking at the study overall: A data release that came early held some 84 million unique TCRs from HLA-typed donors. Study observations and caveats: Roughly uniform sequencing depth across donors was assumed, possibly incorrectly.

Germline V gives CDR1 MDHEN, CDR2 SYDVKM. Trimming took 6 bases from V and 4 from J; bases not matched to a gene: 10. The CDR3 is 15 residues long. Primers: 60 Vbeta forward and 13 Jbeta reverse. Clones were read by immunoSEQ multiplex PCR, and TCRdb kept only the in-frame ones, dropping some. The repertoire consists of approximately 220,000 clones, with about 79% occurring once and the leading ten covering 1.5% to 2%. The chain combines TRBV28 with TRBJ2-7; 9 bases agree with TRBD1. The TCR originated in a male donor in good health and CMV-seronegative. The specimen sequenced was PBMCs. The CDR3, as DNA: TGTGCCAGCAGGCGACAAGGGACAGGGCTGTACGAGCAGTACTTC. It codes for CASRRQGTGLYEQYF.